Below, 18 T cell receptor beta chains from the same sample are listed, as sequenced in a study of blood T cell repertoires in COVID-19. Method: immunoSEQ multiplex PCR; TCRdb's copy keeps in-frame clones and lacks some. The repertoire consists of 100,000 to 150,000 clones, with 81% occurring once and the leading ten covering almost 8.5%. Sequencing used peripheral blood. The origin of the receptors is a woman aged 55-69 years with active or convalescent COVID-19.

This clone was found once. Here the CDR3 reads CASSLWDREPYGYTF. CDR3 nucleotides: TGTGCCAGCAGCTTGTGGGACAGGGAGCCCTATGGCTACACCTTC. V gene TRBV7-9 combines with J gene TRBJ1-2, with 9 bases matching TRBD1. There are 15 residues in the CDR3. Germline trimming cut 3 bases from V and 4 bases from J; bases unmatched to any gene: 6. The germline gives CDR1 SEHNR, CDR2 FQNEAQ (reference sequence).

J is TRBJ2-5 and V is TRBV5-4; TRBD1 matches 7 bases. This CDR3 is built from 14 residues. Trimming removed 4 bases from V and 5 bases from J; junction bases left unmatched: 8. Per germline, CDR1 SGHNT and CDR2 YYREEE (reference sequence). In DNA, the CDR3 is TGTGCCAGCAGCCGAGACAGGGCTCGTGAGACCCAGTACTTC. Amino acid sequence: CASSRDRARETQYF.

The gene calls are TRBV24-1 and TRBJ2-7; TRBD2 matches at 8 bases. Losses at the gene ends were 7 bases for V and 2 bases for J; bases not matched to a gene: 3. Germline-derived CDR1 and CDR2 are KGHDR and SFDVKD. CDR3 length: 13 residues. DNA for the CDR3: TGTGCCACCAGAGCGGGAGAGACCTACGAGCAGTACTTC. Encoded protein: CATRAGETYEQYF.

This clone was found a few times. This rearrangement joins TRBV29-1 to TRBJ1-4; a possible D gene is TRBD1 (5 bases). Germline CDR1 reads SQVTM; CDR2 reads ANQGSEA. Deletions cut 4 bases from V and 2 bases from J, with 8 bases between. This CDR3 has 13 residues. CDR3 nucleotides: TGCAGCGTTGCAGGGAGGACTAATGAAAAACTGTTTTTT. Translating gives CSVAGRTNEKLFF.

The CDR3 reads CASSDFGPAGYQETQYF. CDR3 DNA sequence: TGTGCCAGCAGTGACTTTGGGCCAGCGGGGTACCAAGAGACCCAGTACTTC. The chain carries TRBV25-1 and TRBJ2-5, with TRBD2 matching 7 bases. In germline, CDR1 is MGHDK, CDR2 SYGVNS. This CDR3 region has 17 residues. V shed 3 bases, J shed 0 bases, and the junction held 10 bases outside the gene matches.

V gene TRBV14 combines with J gene TRBJ2-5; 8 bases match TRBD2. The V and J ends lost 3 bases and 3 bases, in that order; junction bases with no gene match: 9. Germline CDR1 SGHDN, CDR2 FVKESK. CDR3 length equals 16 residues. This CDR3 reads CASSQGTSGWEETQYF. CDR3 DNA sequence: TGTGCCAGCAGCCAGGGTACTAGCGGATGGGAAGAGACCCAGTACTTC.

This clone appeared a few times. This chain uses TRBV9 with TRBJ1-3; maybe TRBD1 (5 bases). V dropped 3 bases and J dropped 0 bases, with 10 bases sitting between them. CDR1 and CDR2 (germline): SGDLS, YYNGEE. The CDR3 is 15 amino acids. The CDR3 DNA follows: TGTGCCAGCAGCGAGGGGCGCGGCTCTGGAAACACCATATATTTT. It specifies CASSEGRGSGNTIYF.

The V call is TRBV7-9, the J call TRBJ2-7, with D perhaps matching TRBD2 (5 bases). The germline gives CDR1 SEHNR, CDR2 FQNEAQ (reference sequence). The CDR3 covers 14 residues. Between the trimmed V and J ends, which lost 2 bases and 2 bases, there was a span of 10 bases. CDR3 coding DNA: TGTGCCAGCAGCTTATCGGAGGTTGCCTACGAGCAGTACTTC. This gives the protein CASSLSEVAYEQYF.

The chain carries TRBV19 and TRBJ1-2, with 8 bases aligning to TRBD1. The ends lost 5 bases at V and 1 base at J; junction bases unmatched: 6. Germline V gives CDR1 LNHDA, CDR2 SQIVND (reference sequence). The CDR3 has 15 residues. The CDR3 loop reads CASSPRTGYNYGYTF. The CDR3 region has the DNA TGTGCCAGTAGTCCACGGACAGGGTATAACTATGGCTACACCTTC.

The rearrangement joins TRBV7-9 to TRBJ1-1; D possibly corresponds to TRBD1 (5 bases). The CDR3 runs to 15 residues. Per germline, CDR1 SEHNR and CDR2 FQNEAQ (reference sequence). Trimming cost V 5 bases and J 10 bases, with 23 bases left between them. The chain's CDR3 is CASSVVGRESVRAFF. The CDR3 DNA reads TGTGCCAGCAGCGTAGTAGGCAGGGAATCAGTGAGAGCTTTCTTT.

This clone was detected only once. This rearrangement joins TRBV6-5 to TRBJ1-1; possibly TRBD1 for D (6 bases). This CDR3 comprises 14 residues. The ends were cut back, 6 bases at V and 0 bases at J, with 11 bases in the middle. Looked up from germline, CDR1 is MNHEY and CDR2 is SVGAGI. The CDR3 loop reads CASSPDSLNTEAFF. The CDR3 nucleotides read TGTGCCAGCAGCCCGGACAGCTTGAACACTGAAGCTTTCTTT.

J is TRBJ1-2 and V is TRBV20-1; D is possibly TRBD1 (5 bases). The CDR3 is 12 residues long. Trimming removed 3 bases at V and 7 bases at J, with 12 bases between. Germline V gene sequence: CDR1 DFQATT, CDR2 SNEGSKA (reference sequence). The CDR3: CSASGAGRGYTF. CDR3 nucleotide sequence: TGCAGTGCTAGTGGGGCAGGCCGTGGCTACACCTTC.

The table lists this clone with a few counts. The junction does not match germline at one end; this may be a read error. The chain recombines TRBV7-7 with TRBJ2-1, with TRBD1 matching over 10 bases. Germline CDR1 SSHAT, CDR2 FNYEAQ (reference sequence). CDR3 length: 15 residues. The CDR3: CASSPGTGANNEQFF. The CDR3 bases are TGTGCTAGCAGCCCCGGGACAGGGGCTAACAATGAGCAGTTCTTC.

CDR3 DNA sequence: TGTGCCAGCAGCCAGAGACAGGGCGGCCAGCCCCAGCATTTT. This gives the protein CASSQRQGGQPQHF. The gene calls are TRBV28 and TRBJ1-5; 7 bases are shared with TRBD1. V gave up 6 bases and J gave up 7 bases; unmatched junction bases: 9. The CDR3 spans 14 residues. CDR1 is MDHEN, CDR2 SYDVKM, per germline.

V is TRBV7-9 and J is TRBJ2-2; D unresolved. Looked up from germline, CDR1 is SEHNR and CDR2 is FQNEAQ (reference sequence). This CDR3 is built from 13 residues. Between the trimmed V and J ends, which lost 5 bases and 7 bases, there was a span of 11 bases. The CDR3 reads CASSRPPGGELFF. CDR3 DNA sequence: TGTGCCAGCAGCCGACCCCCGGGCGGGGAGCTGTTTTTT.

The chain links TRBV6-5 to TRBJ2-6, with unresolved D. The CDR3 extends over 15 amino acids. CDR1 and CDR2 (germline): MNHEY, SVGAGI. V lost 6 bases and J lost 4, with 13 bases in between. In nucleotides, the CDR3 is TGTGCCAGCAGGCTCGGGTTGGAGGGGGCCAACGTCCTGACTTTC. Translation: CASRLGLEGANVLTF.

This clone was counted only a few times. The chain uses TRBV6-2 or TRBV6-3 and TRBJ2-3; 9 bases are shared with TRBD1. After removal of 0 bases from V and 5 bases from J, the junction contained 6 bases not matched to a gene. The germline CDR1 and CDR2 sequences are MNHEY and SVGEGT. CDR3 length: 16 residues. CDR3 nucleotide sequence: TGTGCCAGCAGTTACTCCGGGACAGGGCCTCAAGATACGCAGTATTTT. Residues: CASSYSGTGPQDTQYF.

The chain carries TRBV9 and TRBJ1-1, with 9 nucleotides matching TRBD1. J gave up 2 bases and V 2 bases, and 10 bases lay outside the gene matches. CDR1 and CDR2 from the germline V gene are SGDLS and YYNGEE. The CDR3 runs 17 residues. The CDR3 DNA follows: TGTGCCAGCAGCGTCACAGGGGGCGCTACGGGCAACACTGAAGCTTTCTTT. Its protein product is CASSVTGGATGNTEAFF.